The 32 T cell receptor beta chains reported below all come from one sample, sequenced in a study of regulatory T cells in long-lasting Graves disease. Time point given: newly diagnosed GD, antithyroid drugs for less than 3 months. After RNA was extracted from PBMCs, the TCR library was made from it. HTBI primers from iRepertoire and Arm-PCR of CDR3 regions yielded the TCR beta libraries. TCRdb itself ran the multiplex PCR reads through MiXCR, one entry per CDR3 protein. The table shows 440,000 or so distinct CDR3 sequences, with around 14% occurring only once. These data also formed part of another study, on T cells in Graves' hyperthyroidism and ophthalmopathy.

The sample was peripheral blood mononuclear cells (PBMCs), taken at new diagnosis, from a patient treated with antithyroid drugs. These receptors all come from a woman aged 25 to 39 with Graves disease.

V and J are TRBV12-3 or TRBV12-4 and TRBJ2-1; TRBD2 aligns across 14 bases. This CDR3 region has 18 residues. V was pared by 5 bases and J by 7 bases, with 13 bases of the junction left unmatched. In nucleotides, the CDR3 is TGTGCCAGCAGTCCACGGACTAGCGGGAGGCCTGGTGAGAATGAGCAGTTCTTC. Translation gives CASSPRTSGRPGENEQFF.

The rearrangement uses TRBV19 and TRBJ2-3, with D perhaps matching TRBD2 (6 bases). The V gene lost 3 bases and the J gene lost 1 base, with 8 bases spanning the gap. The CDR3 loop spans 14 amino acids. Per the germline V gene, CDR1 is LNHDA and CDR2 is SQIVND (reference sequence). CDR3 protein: CASSIGGGTDTQYF. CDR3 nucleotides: TGTGCCAGTAGTATTGGAGGGGGCACAGATACGCAGTATTTT.

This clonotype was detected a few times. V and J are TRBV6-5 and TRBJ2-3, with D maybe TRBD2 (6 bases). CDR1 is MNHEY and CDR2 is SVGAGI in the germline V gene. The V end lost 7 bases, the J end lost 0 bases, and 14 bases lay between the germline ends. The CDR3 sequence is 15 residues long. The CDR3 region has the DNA TGTGCCAGCACTTATACCGGGACTAGCACAGATACGCAGTATTTT. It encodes CASTYTGTSTDTQYF.

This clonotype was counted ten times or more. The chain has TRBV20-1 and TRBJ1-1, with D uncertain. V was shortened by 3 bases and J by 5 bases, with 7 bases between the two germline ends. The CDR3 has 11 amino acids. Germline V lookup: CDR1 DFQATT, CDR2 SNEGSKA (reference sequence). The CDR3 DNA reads TGCAGTGCTAGTAGGACTACTGAAGCTTTCTTT. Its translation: CSASRTTEAFF.

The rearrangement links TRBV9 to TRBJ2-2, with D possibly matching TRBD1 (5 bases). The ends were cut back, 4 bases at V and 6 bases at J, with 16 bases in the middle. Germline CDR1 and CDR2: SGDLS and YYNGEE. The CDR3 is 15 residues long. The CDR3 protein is CASSPGWGWAGELFF. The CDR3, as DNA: TGTGCCAGCAGCCCAGGATGGGGCTGGGCCGGGGAGCTGTTTTTT.

CDR3: CASSLGGWQPQHF. The DNA for the CDR3 is TGTGCCAGCAGTCTCGGGGGCTGGCAGCCCCAGCATTTT. The J gene is TRBJ1-5, the V gene TRBV27; TRBD1 is a possible D gene (6 bases). V lost 5 bases and J lost 7, with 12 bases in between. Germline V CDR1 and CDR2: MNHEY, SMNVEV (reference sequence). CDR3 length: 13 amino acids.

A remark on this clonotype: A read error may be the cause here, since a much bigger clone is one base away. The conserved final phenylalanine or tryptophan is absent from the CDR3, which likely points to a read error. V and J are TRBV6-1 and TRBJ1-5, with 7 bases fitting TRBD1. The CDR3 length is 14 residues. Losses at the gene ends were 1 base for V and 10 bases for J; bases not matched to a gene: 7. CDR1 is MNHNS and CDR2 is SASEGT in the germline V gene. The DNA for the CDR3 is TGTGCCAGCAGTGAAGGAGGGGGCGAACCACCCCAGCATCTT. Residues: CASSEGGGEPPQHL.

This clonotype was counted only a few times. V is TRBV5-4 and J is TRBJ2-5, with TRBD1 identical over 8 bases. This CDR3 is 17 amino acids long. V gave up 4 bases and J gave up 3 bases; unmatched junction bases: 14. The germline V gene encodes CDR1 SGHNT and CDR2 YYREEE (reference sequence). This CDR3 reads CASSIRGQGAEKETQYF. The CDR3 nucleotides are TGTGCCAGCAGCATCAGAGGACAGGGAGCGGAAAAAGAGACCCAGTACTTC.

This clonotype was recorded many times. The CDR3 nucleotides are TGTGCCAGCTCACCACCGGGACTAGCTTTCAAGCAGTACTTC. Encoded protein: CASSPPGLAFKQYF. The V gene is TRBV18, the J gene TRBJ2-7; 9 bases agree with TRBD2. Losses at the gene ends were 0 bases for V and 8 bases for J; bases not matched to a gene: 5. The CDR3 has 14 amino acids. Germline lookup yields CDR1 KGHSH and CDR2 LQKENI.

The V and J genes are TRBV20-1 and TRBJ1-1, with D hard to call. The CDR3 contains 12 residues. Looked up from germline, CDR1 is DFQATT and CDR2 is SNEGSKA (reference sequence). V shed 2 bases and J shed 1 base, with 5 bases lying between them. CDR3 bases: TGCAGTGCTAGAAAGTGGAACACTGAAGCTTTCTTT. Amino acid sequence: CSARKWNTEAFF.

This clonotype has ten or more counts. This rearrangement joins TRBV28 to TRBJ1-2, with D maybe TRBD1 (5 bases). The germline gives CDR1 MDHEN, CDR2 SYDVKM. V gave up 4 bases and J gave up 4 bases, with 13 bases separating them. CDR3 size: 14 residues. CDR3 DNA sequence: TGTGCCAGCAGTTATCAGGGCGGCGGCTATGGCTACACCTTC. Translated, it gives CASSYQGGGYGYTF.

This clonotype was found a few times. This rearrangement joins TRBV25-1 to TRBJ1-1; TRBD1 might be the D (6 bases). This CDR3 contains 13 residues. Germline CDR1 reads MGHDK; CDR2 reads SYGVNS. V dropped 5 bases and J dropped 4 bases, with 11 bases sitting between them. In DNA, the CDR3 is TGTGCCAGCAGTCCTGACAGGCCCACTGAAGCTTTCTTT. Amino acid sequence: CASSPDRPTEAFF. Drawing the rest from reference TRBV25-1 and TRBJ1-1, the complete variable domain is EADIYQTPRYLVIGTGKKITLECSQTMGHDKMYWYQQDPGMELHLIHYSYGVNSTEKGDLSSESTVSRIRTEHFPLTLESARPSHTSQYLCASSPDRPTEAFFGQGTRLTVV.

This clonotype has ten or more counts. The CDR3 nucleotides read TGTGCCAGCAGAGACCACAGTTTCCAAGAGACCCAGTACTTC. Protein product: CASRDHSFQETQYF. The chain recombines TRBV28 with TRBJ2-5; D gene ambiguous. Trimming took off 6 bases at V and 1 base at J, with 12 bases between the two ends. The germline V gene encodes CDR1 MDHEN and CDR2 SYDVKM. CDR3 size: 14 residues.

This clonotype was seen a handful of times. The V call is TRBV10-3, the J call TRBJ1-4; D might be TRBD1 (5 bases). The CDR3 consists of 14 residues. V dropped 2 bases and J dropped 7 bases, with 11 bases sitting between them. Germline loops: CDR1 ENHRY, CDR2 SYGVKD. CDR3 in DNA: TGTGCCATCAGTGAGACCGGGGGAGCTGAAAAACTGTTTTTT. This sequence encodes CAISETGGAEKLFF.

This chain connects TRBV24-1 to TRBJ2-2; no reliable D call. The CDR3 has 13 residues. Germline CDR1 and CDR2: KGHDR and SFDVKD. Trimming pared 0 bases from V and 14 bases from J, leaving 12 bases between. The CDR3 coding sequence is TGTGCCACCAGTGATTTGAACGCCCGCGTACTGTTTTTT. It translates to CATSDLNARVLFF.

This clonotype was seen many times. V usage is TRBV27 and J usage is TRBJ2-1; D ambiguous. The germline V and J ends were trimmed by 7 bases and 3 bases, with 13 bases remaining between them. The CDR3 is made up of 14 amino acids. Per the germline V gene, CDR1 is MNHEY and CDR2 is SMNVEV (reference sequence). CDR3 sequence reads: CASTTLGRYNEQFF. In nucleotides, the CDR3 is TGTGCCAGCACCACCTTAGGCCGCTACAATGAGCAGTTCTTC.

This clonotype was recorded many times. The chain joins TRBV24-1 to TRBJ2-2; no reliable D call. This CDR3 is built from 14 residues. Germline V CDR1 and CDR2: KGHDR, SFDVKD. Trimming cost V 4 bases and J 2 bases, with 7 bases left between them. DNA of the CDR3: TGTGCCACCAGTGACCTGATCAACACCGGGGAGCTGTTTTTT. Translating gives CATSDLINTGELFF.

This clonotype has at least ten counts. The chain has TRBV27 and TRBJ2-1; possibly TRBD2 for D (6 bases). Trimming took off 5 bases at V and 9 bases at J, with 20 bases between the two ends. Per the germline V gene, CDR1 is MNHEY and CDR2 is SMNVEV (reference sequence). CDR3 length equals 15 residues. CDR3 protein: CASSLNQRGGFEQFF. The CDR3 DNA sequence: TGTGCCAGCAGTCTTAACCAACGGGGAGGCTTTGAGCAGTTCTTC.

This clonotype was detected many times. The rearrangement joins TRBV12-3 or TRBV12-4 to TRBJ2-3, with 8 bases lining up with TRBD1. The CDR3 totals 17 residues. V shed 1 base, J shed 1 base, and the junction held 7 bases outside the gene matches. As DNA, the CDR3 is TGTGCCAGCAGTTTAGGTGGTGGACAGGGAGGCACAGATACGCAGTATTTT. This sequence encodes CASSLGGGQGGTDTQYF.

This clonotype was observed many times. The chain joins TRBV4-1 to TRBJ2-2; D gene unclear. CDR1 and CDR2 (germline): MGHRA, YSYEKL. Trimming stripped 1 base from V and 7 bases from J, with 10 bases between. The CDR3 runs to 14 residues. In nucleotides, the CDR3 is TGCGCCAGCAGCCAAGTTGGTGGCTTCGGGGAGCTGTTTTTT. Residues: CASSQVGGFGELFF.

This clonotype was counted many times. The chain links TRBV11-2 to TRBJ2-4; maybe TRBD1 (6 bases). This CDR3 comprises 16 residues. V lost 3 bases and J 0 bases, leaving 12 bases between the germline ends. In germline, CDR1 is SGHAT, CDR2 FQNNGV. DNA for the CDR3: TGTGCCAGCAGCTTCGGCTGGGGGCTAGCCAAAAACATTCAGTACTTC. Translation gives CASSFGWGLAKNIQYF.

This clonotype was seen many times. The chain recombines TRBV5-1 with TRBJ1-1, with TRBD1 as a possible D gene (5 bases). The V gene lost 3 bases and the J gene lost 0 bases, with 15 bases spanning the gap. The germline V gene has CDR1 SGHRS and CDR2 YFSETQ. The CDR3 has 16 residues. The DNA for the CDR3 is TGCGCCAGCAGCTCCTACACAGGACCCCTGAACACTGAAGCTTTCTTT. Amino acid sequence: CASSSYTGPLNTEAFF.

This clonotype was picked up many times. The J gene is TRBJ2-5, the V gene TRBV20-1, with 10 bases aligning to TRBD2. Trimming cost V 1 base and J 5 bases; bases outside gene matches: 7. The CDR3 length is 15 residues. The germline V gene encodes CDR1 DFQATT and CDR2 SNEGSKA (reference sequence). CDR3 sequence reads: CSARGTSGFKETQYF. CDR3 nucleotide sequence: TGCAGTGCTAGAGGGACTAGCGGATTTAAGGAGACCCAGTACTTC.

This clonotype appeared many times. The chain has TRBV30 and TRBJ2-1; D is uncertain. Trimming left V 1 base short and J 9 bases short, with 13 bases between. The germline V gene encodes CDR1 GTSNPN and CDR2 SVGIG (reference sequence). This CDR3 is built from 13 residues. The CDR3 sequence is CAWSERAWGEQFF. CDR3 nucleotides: TGTGCCTGGAGTGAAAGGGCTTGGGGTGAGCAGTTCTTC.

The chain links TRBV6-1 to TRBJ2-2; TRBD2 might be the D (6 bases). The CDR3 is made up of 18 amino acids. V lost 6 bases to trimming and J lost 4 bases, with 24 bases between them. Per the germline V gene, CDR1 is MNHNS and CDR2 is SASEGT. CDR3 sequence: CASSDNYFSRESTGELFF. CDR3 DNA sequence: TGTGCCAGCAGCGACAATTACTTCTCCCGGGAGAGCACCGGGGAGCTGTTTTTT.

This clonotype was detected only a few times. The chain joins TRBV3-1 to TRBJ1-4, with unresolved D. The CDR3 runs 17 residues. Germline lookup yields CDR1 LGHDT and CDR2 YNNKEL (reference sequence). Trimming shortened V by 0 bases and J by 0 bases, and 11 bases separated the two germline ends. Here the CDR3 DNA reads TGTGCCAGCAGCCAAGATCTCAACGGGCCAACTAATGAAAAACTGTTTTTT. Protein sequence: CASSQDLNGPTNEKLFF.

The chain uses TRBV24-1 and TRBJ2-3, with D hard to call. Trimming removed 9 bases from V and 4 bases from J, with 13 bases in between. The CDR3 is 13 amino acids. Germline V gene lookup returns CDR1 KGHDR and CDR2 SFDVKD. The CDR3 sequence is CATAPEAPDTQYF. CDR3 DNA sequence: TGTGCCACCGCCCCCGAGGCCCCAGATACGCAGTATTTT.

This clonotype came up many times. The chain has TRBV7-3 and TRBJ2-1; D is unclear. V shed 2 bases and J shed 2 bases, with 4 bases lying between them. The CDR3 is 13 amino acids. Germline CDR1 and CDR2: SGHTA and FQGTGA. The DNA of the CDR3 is TGTGCCAGCAGCTTATACCCCTACAATGAGCAGTTCTTC. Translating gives CASSLYPYNEQFF.

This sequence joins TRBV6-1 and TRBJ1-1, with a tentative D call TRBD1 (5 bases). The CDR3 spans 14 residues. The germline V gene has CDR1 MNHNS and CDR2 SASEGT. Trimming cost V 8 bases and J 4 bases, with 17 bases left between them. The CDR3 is CASLPRGDGTEAFF. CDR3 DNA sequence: TGTGCCAGCCTCCCCCGGGGCGATGGCACTGAAGCTTTCTTT.

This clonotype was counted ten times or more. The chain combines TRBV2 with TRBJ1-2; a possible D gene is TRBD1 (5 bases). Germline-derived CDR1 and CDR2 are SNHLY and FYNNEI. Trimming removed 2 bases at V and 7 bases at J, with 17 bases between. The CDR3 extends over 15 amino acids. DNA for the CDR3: TGTGCCAGCAGTGAAAGTGCGGAAGGGGTTGTTGGCTACACCTTC. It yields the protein CASSESAEGVVGYTF.

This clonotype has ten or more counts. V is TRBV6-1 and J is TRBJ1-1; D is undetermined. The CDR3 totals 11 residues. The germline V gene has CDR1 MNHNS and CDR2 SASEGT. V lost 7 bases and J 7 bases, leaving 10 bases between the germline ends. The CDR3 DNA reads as TGTGCCAGCATCCTGGGGATTGAAGCTTTCTTT. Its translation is CASILGIEAFF.

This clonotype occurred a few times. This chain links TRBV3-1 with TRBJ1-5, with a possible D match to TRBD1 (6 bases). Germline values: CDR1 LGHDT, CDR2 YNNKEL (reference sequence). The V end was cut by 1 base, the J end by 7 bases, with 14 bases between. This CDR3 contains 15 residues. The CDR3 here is CASSQGQGKGQPQHF. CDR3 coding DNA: TGTGCCAGCAGCCAAGGGCAGGGGAAGGGCCAGCCCCAGCATTTT.